This is a list of T cell receptor beta chains from one sample in a study of blood T cell repertoires in COVID-19. TCRdb's table, derived via immunoSEQ multiplex PCR, lists solely in-frame clones and lacks some. The sample consists of 200,000 to 250,000 clones, approximately 86% of them appearing once. Sequenced input: peripheral blood. These TCRs come from a woman aged 25 to 39 with COVID-19, enrolled during active disease. CDR3s include the opening cysteine and the closing phenylalanine or tryptophan. D genes are given only for firm matches. The size of a clone is reported for some rows only, either as once, few or many, or as a class for expanded clones.

d_call: TRBD1; v_call: TRBV4-3; clone_size: -; j_call: TRBJ2-7; cdr3_nt: TGCGCCAGCAGCCAAGATAGGGACAGGGACTACGAGCAGTACTTC; cdr3_aa: CASSQDRDRDYEQYF
d_call: TRBD1; v_call: TRBV15; clone_size: -; j_call: TRBJ2-7; cdr3_nt: TGTGCCACCAGCAGAGATTTGGGACAGGTTATCTTC; cdr3_aa: CATSRDLGQVIF
d_call: TRBD1; v_call: TRBV15; clone_size: -; j_call: TRBJ1-4; cdr3_nt: TGTGCCACCAGCATTGAGACAGGGGGAAATGAAAAACTGTTTTTT; cdr3_aa: CATSIETGGNEKLFF
d_call: -; v_call: TRBV6-6; clone_size: -; j_call: TRBJ2-3; cdr3_nt: TGTGCCAGCGGACGGCGGAGGGAGAGCACAGATACGCAGTATTTT; cdr3_aa: CASGRRRESTDTQYF
d_call: -; v_call: TRBV9; clone_size: -; j_call: TRBJ1-3; cdr3_nt: TGTGCCAGCAGCGCCAATCCGGGACATAGTTCTGGAAACACCATATATTTT; cdr3_aa: CASSANPGHSSGNTIYF
d_call: -; v_call: TRBV19; clone_size: -; j_call: TRBJ1-1; cdr3_nt: TGTGCCAGTAGAACAGGATGGGGGGGGGACACTGAAGCTTTCTTT; cdr3_aa: CASRTGWGGDTEAFF
d_call: -; v_call: TRBV3-1/TRBV3-2; clone_size: -; j_call: TRBJ2-1; cdr3_nt: TGTGCCAGCAGCCACTTAGCGTCCAATGAGCAGTTCTTC; cdr3_aa: CASSHLASNEQFF
d_call: TRBD2; v_call: TRBV6-5; clone_size: few; j_call: TRBJ2-7; cdr3_nt: TGTGCCAGCAGTTACTCTACTAGCGGGAGACGGTACGAGCAGTACTTC; cdr3_aa: CASSYSTSGRRYEQYF
d_call: -; v_call: TRBV19; clone_size: once; j_call: TRBJ2-6; cdr3_nt: TGTGCCAGTAAATTCCGGGATCCTGGGGCCAACGTCCTGACTTTC; cdr3_aa: CASKFRDPGANVLTF
d_call: TRBD1; v_call: TRBV5-4; clone_size: -; j_call: TRBJ1-1; cdr3_nt: TGTGCCAGCAGCTCACAGGGGGGGAACACTGAAGCTTTCTTT; cdr3_aa: CASSSQGGNTEAFF
d_call: TRBD2; v_call: TRBV20-1; clone_size: -; j_call: TRBJ2-5; cdr3_nt: TGCAGTGCTAGTCGGGGAGGGCGGCAAGAGACCCAGTACTTC; cdr3_aa: CSASRGGRQETQYF
d_call: -; v_call: TRBV24-1; clone_size: -; j_call: TRBJ2-1; cdr3_nt: TGTGCCACCAGTGCCCCAGACAGACCTGATGAGCAGTTCTTC; cdr3_aa: CATSAPDRPDEQFF
d_call: -; v_call: TRBV28; clone_size: -; j_call: TRBJ1-1; cdr3_nt: TGTGCCAGCATCCCCGGGGAGAACACTGAAGCTTTCTTT; cdr3_aa: CASIPGENTEAFF
d_call: TRBD1; v_call: TRBV28; clone_size: -; j_call: TRBJ1-6; cdr3_nt: TGTGCCAGCAGTTTAGGACAGGTATACTCACCCCTCCACTTT; cdr3_aa: CASSLGQVYSPLHF
d_call: -; v_call: TRBV3-1/TRBV3-2; clone_size: few; j_call: TRBJ1-5; cdr3_nt: TGTGCCAGCAGCCCGGGACACTATAGCAATCAGCCCCAGCATTTT; cdr3_aa: CASSPGHYSNQPQHF
d_call: TRBD2; v_call: TRBV9; clone_size: -; j_call: TRBJ2-5; cdr3_nt: TGTGCCAGCAGCGTCGACCCGAGCGGGGGGTTTGAAGAGACCCAGTACTTC; cdr3_aa: CASSVDPSGGFEETQYF
d_call: -; v_call: TRBV30; clone_size: -; j_call: TRBJ2-5; cdr3_nt: TGTGCCTGGACTAATAAGGACCTCGAGGGCCAGTACTTC; cdr3_aa: CAWTNKDLEGQYF
d_call: -; v_call: TRBV2; clone_size: -; j_call: TRBJ1-2; cdr3_nt: TGTGCCAGCAGTCAAGACAATCGGGGTGGCTACACCTTC; cdr3_aa: CASSQDNRGGYTF
d_call: -; v_call: TRBV28; clone_size: -; j_call: TRBJ2-2; cdr3_nt: TGTGCCAGCAGTTCTCCGGGACAAACGAACACCGGGGAGCTGTTTTTT; cdr3_aa: CASSSPGQTNTGELFF
d_call: -; v_call: TRBV14; clone_size: -; j_call: TRBJ1-1; cdr3_nt: TGTGCCAGCAGCCAAGATCTAATGGACACTGAAGCTTTCTTT; cdr3_aa: CASSQDLMDTEAFF
d_call: TRBD2; v_call: TRBV7-3; clone_size: -; j_call: TRBJ2-7; cdr3_nt: TGTGCCAGCAGCTCGGGACTAGCCGGAGAGCAGTACTTC; cdr3_aa: CASSSGLAGEQYF
d_call: TRBD1; v_call: TRBV5-5; clone_size: -; j_call: TRBJ2-7; cdr3_nt: TGTGCCAGCAGCCAGGACAGGGGCGAGCAGTACTTC; cdr3_aa: CASSQDRGEQYF
d_call: TRBD2; v_call: TRBV15; clone_size: -; j_call: TRBJ2-1; cdr3_nt: TGTGCCACCAGTCCGGGACTAGCAGATGAGCAGTTCTTC; cdr3_aa: CATSPGLADEQFF
d_call: -; v_call: TRBV6-2/TRBV6-3; clone_size: -; j_call: TRBJ1-2; cdr3_nt: TGTGCCAGCAGTTACCCGGGCGGGAACTATGGCTACACCTTC; cdr3_aa: CASSYPGGNYGYTF
d_call: -; v_call: TRBV5-1; clone_size: few; j_call: TRBJ2-5; cdr3_nt: TGCGCCAGCAGCTTGGCTCAGTCGTCGGAGACCCAGTACTTC; cdr3_aa: CASSLAQSSETQYF
d_call: -; v_call: TRBV13; clone_size: -; j_call: TRBJ2-7; cdr3_nt: TGTGCCAGCAGCGCAAACAGGGAGGGGGACGGCGAGCAGTACTTC; cdr3_aa: CASSANREGDGEQYF
d_call: -; v_call: TRBV6-6; clone_size: -; j_call: TRBJ1-2; cdr3_nt: TGTGCCAGCAGTTACTCGATCTCGGGGGGCAACTATGGCTACACCTTC; cdr3_aa: CASSYSISGGNYGYTF
d_call: -; v_call: TRBV6-4; clone_size: -; j_call: TRBJ2-3; cdr3_nt: TGTGCCAGCAGTGACTCGGGGGCGCCTAGCACAGATACGCAGTATTTT; cdr3_aa: CASSDSGAPSTDTQYF
d_call: -; v_call: TRBV18; clone_size: many; j_call: TRBJ2-3; cdr3_nt: TGTGCCAGCTCACCATTGCGACAGGCAAGCACAGATACGCAGTATTTT; cdr3_aa: CASSPLRQASTDTQYF
d_call: -; v_call: TRBV9; clone_size: -; j_call: TRBJ1-5; cdr3_nt: TGTGCCAGCAGCAACTATCAGCCCCAGCATTTT; cdr3_aa: CASSNYQPQHF
d_call: -; v_call: TRBV25-1; clone_size: -; j_call: TRBJ2-1; cdr3_nt: TGTGCCAGCAGTGAATTAGCTGGTGAGCAGTTCTTC; cdr3_aa: CASSELAGEQFF
d_call: TRBD2; v_call: TRBV2; clone_size: -; j_call: TRBJ2-2; cdr3_nt: TGTGCCAGCAGTGCGGGGCTAGCGGTCAACACCGGGGAGCTGTTTTTT; cdr3_aa: CASSAGLAVNTGELFF
d_call: TRBD1; v_call: TRBV11-3; clone_size: -; j_call: TRBJ2-2; cdr3_nt: TGTGCCAGCAGCTCCACCGGGACAGGGGAGGCCGGGGAGCTGTTTTTT; cdr3_aa: CASSSTGTGEAGELFF
d_call: -; v_call: TRBV19; clone_size: -; j_call: TRBJ2-3; cdr3_nt: TGTGCCAGTAGTATTCAGCGGACAGATACGCAGTATTTT; cdr3_aa: CASSIQRTDTQYF
d_call: -; v_call: TRBV5-6; clone_size: -; j_call: TRBJ1-2; cdr3_nt: TGTGCCAGCAGCTTGGCCATGGGGGGAGACTATGGCTACACCTTC; cdr3_aa: CASSLAMGGDYGYTF